The 23 T cell receptor beta chains below were found in one sample sequenced in a study of shared clonotypes between healthy human individuals (dated by TCRdb to about 2020). CD8 naive samples consisted of CD45RO-negative cells that were positively selected for CCR7, yielding a CD45RA+CCR7+ population without TemRA cells. Libraries were made using the immunoSEQ multiplex PCR assay. TCRdb carries this immuneACCESS record with in-frame sequences only. Its versions omit some clonotypes, under half of them owing to an unresolved V gene in the studies checked, with the rest unexplained. A total of about 2 million clones appear in this sample, approximately 95% of them only once. The top ten constitute roughly 1.2% of the sample. The sample comprised naive CD8+ T cells sorted from blood. In the paper's terms, the cell subset or site label means: CD45RA+CCR7+. Every receptor here comes from a man aged 18 to 29 in good health.

The CDR3 DNA reads as TGTGCCACCAGCAGAGACATGGGGACTGGAGAGACCCAGTACTTC. It is translated as CATSRDMGTGETQYF. The rearrangement links TRBV15 to TRBJ2-5; the D gene is possibly TRBD2 (6 bases). The V gene's germline CDR1 is LNHNV and CDR2 YYDKDF (reference sequence). The CDR3 has 15 amino acids. Trimming took 0 bases from V and 4 from J, leaving 12 bases between them.

The J gene is TRBJ2-2, the V gene TRBV27; D unresolved. Trimming took 7 bases from V and 2 from J, leaving 11 bases between them. CDR3 length: 14 amino acids. The V gene's germline CDR1 is MNHEY and CDR2 SMNVEV (reference sequence). The CDR3 coding sequence is TGTGCCAGCAAACTGGCCCCTAACACCGGGGAGCTGTTTTTT. Its protein is CASKLAPNTGELFF.

This clone appeared a single time. The rearrangement links TRBV12-5 to TRBJ1-4, with D tentatively TRBD1 (5 bases). This CDR3 is 14 amino acids long. Germline CDR1 LGHNT, CDR2 FRNRAP. Trimming stripped 6 bases from V and 12 bases from J, with 20 bases between. The CDR3 region has the DNA TGTGCTAGTGGCCCCGAGGGACGGTTACAGGAACTGTTTTTT. It is translated as CASGPEGRLQELFF.

A remark on this clone: Other DNA sequences in the same sample also yield this CDR3. This chain joins TRBV27 and TRBJ2-3; D is possibly TRBD1 or TRBD2 (5 bases each). This CDR3 region has 14 residues. Germline lookup yields CDR1 MNHEY and CDR2 SMNVEV (reference sequence). V was trimmed by 3 bases and J by 2 bases, leaving 9 bases between them. The CDR3 DNA sequence: TGTGCCAGCAGTTTGGCAGGGACCACAGATACGCAGTATTTT. Translating gives CASSLAGTTDTQYF.

The chain joins TRBV15 to TRBJ1-6; D remains unclear. Germline-derived CDR1 and CDR2 are LNHNV and YYDKDF (reference sequence). Trimming cost V 0 bases and J 7 bases, with 10 bases left between them. There are 15 residues in the CDR3. The CDR3 sequence is CATSRDNPRNSPLHF. In nucleotides, the CDR3 is TGTGCCACCAGCAGAGATAATCCCAGAAATTCACCCCTCCACTTT.

This clone was observed once. The J gene is TRBJ2-7, the V gene TRBV29-1; 7 bases fit TRBD1. Germline CDR1 and CDR2: SQVTM and ANQGSEA. The junction had 5 bases not matched to a gene; V was cut back by 0 bases and J by 3 bases. The CDR3 has 14 residues. The CDR3 DNA reads as TGCAGCGTTGAAGATCGTCCAGGGGGCTACGAGCAGTACTTC. Translated: CSVEDRPGGYEQYF.

Comments on this clone: Other DNA sequences from this sample encode an identical CDR3 as well. CDR3 bases: TGTGCCATCAGGGGGGCCGACTCCTACGAGCAGTACTTC. Protein: CAIRGADSYEQYF. The chain combines TRBV10-3 with TRBJ2-7; possible D gene TRBD1, 6 bases. The CDR3 extends over 13 amino acids. CDR1 ENHRY and CDR2 SYGVKD come from the germline V gene. Between the trimmed V and J ends, which lost 6 bases and 0 bases, there was a span of 9 bases.

This clone has a single count. V gene TRBV7-6 combines with J gene TRBJ2-7; D may correspond to TRBD1 or TRBD2 (5 bases each). V lost 4 bases and J lost 2, with 12 bases in between. Germline loops: CDR1 SGHVS, CDR2 FNYEAQ. CDR3 length equals 14 residues. The CDR3 DNA is TGTGCCAGCAGCTACGGGGACGGAACCTACGAGCAGTACTTC. This encodes CASSYGDGTYEQYF.

This chain joins TRBV6-1 and TRBJ1-1; a weak D match, TRBD1 (6 bases). V was pared by 10 bases and J by 3 bases, with 12 bases between. The CDR3 runs to 12 residues. Germline V CDR1 and CDR2: MNHNS, SASEGT. The CDR3 DNA reads TGTGCCACGGGACAACGCTACACTGAAGCTTTCTTT. Its protein product is CATGQRYTEAFF.

The chain couples TRBV7-9 to TRBJ2-2, with 9 positions matching TRBD1. Unmatched junction bases numbered 7, after V lost 5 bases and J lost 6 bases. Germline V gene lookup returns CDR1 SEHNR and CDR2 FQNEAQ (reference sequence). This CDR3 is 15 amino acids long. This CDR3 is CASSMLQGAPGELFF. CDR3 sequence (DNA): TGTGCCAGCAGCATGCTACAGGGGGCGCCCGGGGAGCTGTTTTTT.

The chain recombines TRBV27 with TRBJ2-7; D remains ambiguous. The CDR3 consists of 13 residues. V lost 4 bases and J lost 3, with 10 bases in between. From germline, CDR1 is MNHEY and CDR2 SMNVEV (reference sequence). The DNA of the CDR3 is TGTGCCAGCAGTTCAGAGAGTTACTACGAGCAGTACTTC. Translating gives CASSSESYYEQYF.

The gene calls are TRBV13 and TRBJ2-3; the D gene is possibly TRBD1 (6 bases). CDR1 PRHDT and CDR2 FYEKMQ come from the germline V gene (reference sequence). The CDR3 is 18 residues long. Trimming took 4 bases from V and 0 from J, leaving 20 bases between them. The CDR3 DNA reads TGTGCCAGCAGCTCCCCCGGAAACAGGGAGACTAGCACAGATACGCAGTATTTT. This codes for CASSSPGNRETSTDTQYF.

V and J are TRBV28 and TRBJ2-3; D might be TRBD1 (5 bases). Trimming took off 3 bases at V and 3 bases at J, with 16 bases between the two ends. The germline V gene has CDR1 MDHEN and CDR2 SYDVKM. The CDR3 sequence is 16 residues long. CDR3 loop: CASSFLIRQGTDTQYF. The DNA for the CDR3 is TGTGCCAGCAGTTTTCTTATTCGGCAGGGAACAGATACGCAGTATTTT.

On this clone itself: At the DNA level, this CDR3 is encoded by other sequences in the same sample as well. CDR3 bases: TGTGCCAGCAGCCCGGGACTAGCGGGAGATACGCAGTATTTT. It translates to CASSPGLAGDTQYF. V gene TRBV7-9 combines with J gene TRBJ2-3, with 12 bases fitting TRBD2. The J segment lost 5 bases and the V segment lost 5 bases, leaving 2 bases of the junction unmatched. CDR1 and CDR2 from the germline V gene are SEHNR and FQNEAQ (reference sequence). The CDR3 sequence is 14 residues long.

The chain is built from TRBV5-6 and TRBJ1-1; 9 positions match TRBD1. Germline assignment: CDR1 SGHDT and CDR2 YYEEEE. With V trimmed by 7 bases and J by 11 bases, 15 bases remained unmatched. The CDR3 sequence is 14 residues long. Here the CDR3 reads CASAPGQGSTGAFF. CDR3 in DNA: TGTGCCAGCGCACCGGGACAGGGATCTACCGGGGCTTTCTTT. The full variable domain, rest sourced from reference TRBV5-6 and TRBJ1-1, is DAGVTQSPTHLIKTRGQQVTLRCSPKSGHDTVSWYQQALGQGPQFIFQYYEEEERQRGNFPDRFSGHQFPNYSSELNVNALLLGDSALYLCASAPGQGSTGAFFGQGTRLTVV.

To note about this clone: The sample carries other DNA sequences with the same CDR3. The chain employs TRBV4-1 and TRBJ2-2, with D hard to call. Trimming took off 1 base at V and 0 bases at J, with 3 bases between the two ends. The CDR3 runs to 14 residues. Germline loops: CDR1 MGHRA, CDR2 YSYEKL. This CDR3 is CASSQVPNTGELFF. The CDR3 coding sequence is TGCGCCAGCAGCCAAGTGCCGAACACCGGGGAGCTGTTTTTT.

V is TRBV5-1 and J is TRBJ1-2; 7 nucleotides line up with TRBD1. The V segment lost 7 bases and the J segment 7 bases; nucleotides outside the gene matches: 4. The CDR3 spans 11 residues. CDR1 is SGHRS, CDR2 YFSETQ, per germline. The CDR3 bases are TGCGCCAGCCGGAGGGGGCCTGGCTACACCTTC. Amino acid sequence: CASRRGPGYTF.

The chain carries TRBV7-9 and TRBJ1-2, with D perhaps matching TRBD1 (6 bases). Trimming stripped 1 base from V and 1 base from J, with 13 bases between. CDR1 is SEHNR, CDR2 FQNEAQ, per germline (reference sequence). CDR3 size: 16 residues. The CDR3 bases are TGTGCCAGCAGCTTAGGTCGACAGGACCTTAACTATGGCTACACCTTC. Its protein product is CASSLGRQDLNYGYTF.

Turning to this clone: The sample carries other DNA sequences with the same CDR3. The rearrangement links TRBV29-1 to TRBJ2-7; D is perhaps TRBD1 or TRBD2 (5 bases each). Trimming removed 4 bases at V and 0 bases at J, with 7 bases between. The CDR3 is 12 residues long. Germline loops: CDR1 SQVTM, CDR2 ANQGSEA. CDR3 bases: TGCAGCGTTGGGGACGGCTCCTACGAGCAGTACTTC. Residues: CSVGDGSYEQYF.

This clone appeared once. The chain combines TRBV27 with TRBJ2-5; 12 bases are a match to TRBD2. CDR1 MNHEY and CDR2 SMNVEV come from the germline V gene (reference sequence). The CDR3 covers 16 residues. Trimming removed 5 bases from V and 5 bases from J; junction bases left unmatched: 9. The CDR3 bases are TGTGCCAGCAGTGCATCACTAGCGGGAGGTGGGGAGACCCAGTACTTC. The encoded protein is CASSASLAGGGETQYF.

The chain combines TRBV5-5 with TRBJ2-6, with D unresolved. This CDR3 contains 14 residues. V lost 4 bases to trimming and J lost 8 bases, with 13 bases between them. CDR1 and CDR2 from the germline V gene are SGHKS and YYEKEE (reference sequence). As DNA, the CDR3 is TGTGCCAGCAGCCCTCCCCCAGGAACCAACGTCCTGACTTTC. This translates into CASSPPPGTNVLTF.

On this clone itself: Other DNA sequences from this sample encode an identical CDR3 as well. V gene TRBV27 combines with J gene TRBJ1-1; TRBD1 is a possible D gene (6 bases). The CDR3 runs 14 residues. Looked up from germline, CDR1 is MNHEY and CDR2 is SMNVEV (reference sequence). V was shortened by 3 bases and J by 5 bases, with 13 bases between the two germline ends. CDR3 residues: CASSFAGAGTEAFF. Written as DNA, the CDR3 is TGTGCCAGCAGTTTCGCAGGGGCGGGGACTGAAGCTTTCTTT.

This clone appeared a few times. This chain links TRBV27 with TRBJ1-5; D might be TRBD1 (5 bases). This CDR3 has 13 amino acids. V shed 4 bases and J shed 9 bases, with 13 bases lying between them. CDR1 is MNHEY and CDR2 is SMNVEV in the germline V gene (reference sequence). The CDR3 region is CASSSGPYWPQHF. The DNA for the CDR3 is TGTGCCAGCAGTTCGGGGCCCTACTGGCCCCAGCATTTT.